This entry is about one T cell receptor (beta chain). This entry comes from a study of PD-L1 blockade in urothelial cancer. Study-wide background: The number of prior chemotherapy regimens per patient was 0 to 3. Blood analysis occurred 3 weeks (second dose) and 6 weeks after treatment start.

Patient sample counts ranged from 1 to 8, pretreatment and on-treatment. Data came from immunoSEQ multiplex PCR; TCRdb stores just in-frame clones and leaves some out. The sample has more than 65,000 clones, 75% to 90% seen once. There are 14 residues in the CDR3. CDR1 KGHSH and CDR2 LQKENI come from the germline V gene. Trimming removed 4 bases at V and 7 bases at J, with 16 bases between. This sequence was found in a woman in her 70s with urothelial cancer. The sample in question was PBMCs, obtained around atezolizumab (anti-PD-L1) treatment. V is TRBV18 and J is TRBJ2-5, with D perhaps TRBD1 (6 bases). This CDR3 reads CASSHRQAHPTQYF. CDR3 sequence (DNA): TGTGCCAGCTCACACCGACAGGCTCATCCGACCCAGTACTTC.